This T cell receptor beta chain is drawn from a study of blood T cell repertoires in COVID-19. The wider study: Samples of COVID-19 (acute and convalescent) were obtained from the United States, Italy and Spain.

The CDR3 loop spans 13 amino acids. The V end lost 10 bases, the J end lost 4 bases, and 16 bases lay between the germline ends. The germline V gene encodes CDR1 MDHEN and CDR2 SYDVKM. In the original processing: Quantification of nucleated cells was approximated via reference gene primer amplification. Libraries were prepared by immunoSEQ multiplex PCR; TCRdb keeps only in-frame clonotypes and omits some of them. The V and J calls and clone size are taken from that table; D and trimming were inferred from the DNA. The sample gives about 70,000 clones, roughly 90% of which show up once; roughly a tenth is in the top ten.

The clonotype originates from a human donor in a cohort sampled during active COVID-19. Source material: peripheral blood. The chain combines TRBV28 with TRBJ1-2; TRBD1 is a possible D gene (6 bases). CDR3 DNA: TGTGCCAACGGACAGCCCGGTACCTATGGCTACACCTTC. This codes for CANGQPGTYGYTF.